This T cell receptor beta chain comes out of a study of blood T cell repertoires in COVID-19. Study as a whole: COVID-19 samples from acute and convalescent phases originated in the United States, Italy and Spain. T cells, B-cell-depleted T cells, or PBMCs provided the cDNA or gDNA that served as material.

Germline values: CDR1 GTSNPN, CDR2 SVGIG (reference sequence). This CDR3 region has 13 residues. Trimming removed 5 bases from V and 2 bases from J, with 7 bases in between. The authors' processing: Quantification of nucleated cells was approximated via reference gene primer amplification. Profiled with immunoSEQ multiplex PCR; TCRdb holds only in-frame clones, not every one. V, J and clone size are taken as reported in that table, and D and trimming were inferred from the DNA itself. The data contain 150,000 to 200,000 clones, around 78% of them singletons. V gene TRBV30 combines with J gene TRBJ1-6; D not resolved. Specimen: peripheral blood. This TCR was sampled from a woman aged 80 or over with active or convalescent COVID-19. The CDR3 protein is CAWDLTYNSPLHF. The CDR3 bases are TGTGCCTGGGATTTAACCTATAATTCACCCCTCCACTTT.